These T cell receptor beta chains were read from a single sample in a study of blood T cell repertoires in COVID-19. Libraries were prepared by immunoSEQ multiplex PCR; TCRdb keeps only in-frame clonotypes and omits some of them. Seen here are fewer than 250,000 clones, about 82% observed once, and the top ten hold about 9.1%. The sample consisted of PBMCs or T cells enriched from blood (not recorded which). These receptor sequences come from a woman between 50 and 59 years old with acute COVID-19. The CDR3 runs from the conserved cysteine through the conserved F or W. The D gene is left open where the match is weak. Rows give clone size only sometimes, using once, few, many, or a class for an expanded clone.

TRBJ1-2 NA TRBV12-3/TRBV12-4 NA TGTGCCAGCAGCCAGGGAAGGAACTATGGCTACACCTTC CASSQGRNYGYTF
TRBJ1-2 NA TRBV5-4 NA TGTGCCAGCAGCTTGGACCAGATTGGCTACACCTTC CASSLDQIGYTF
TRBJ1-5 NA TRBV18 NA TGTGCCAGCTCAACCCACAGGGATCAGCCCCAGCATTTT CASSTHRDQPQHF
TRBJ1-1 TRBD1 TRBV7-2 NA TGTGCCAGCAGCTACAGGGGAGAGGGGGTGTTTAACACTGAAGCTTTCTTT CASSYRGEGVFNTEAFF
TRBJ1-2 NA TRBV9 NA TGTGCCAGCAGCGCGGGGGTGGGTGGAAACTATGGCTACACCTTC CASSAGVGGNYGYTF
TRBJ2-3 NA TRBV5-1 few TGCGCCAGCAGCTTTCCGGGGGCAGATACGCAGTATTTT CASSFPGADTQYF
TRBJ2-2 NA TRBV7-9 NA TGTGCCAGCAGCTTATTGGGTCAGGAATCGAACACCGGGGAGCTGTTTTTT CASSLLGQESNTGELFF
TRBJ1-2 NA TRBV9 NA TGTGCCAGCAGCGTAGAGGGAGAATACTATGGCTACACCTTC CASSVEGEYYGYTF
TRBJ2-3 TRBD2 TRBV2 few TGTGCCAGCAGTACTAGCGGGGGGCGGGAGGATACGCAGTATTTT CASSTSGGREDTQYF
TRBJ2-5 NA TRBV29-1 NA TGCAGCGTAGCACCAACCGGGGACTTC CSVAPTGDF
TRBJ1-2 TRBD1 TRBV3-1/TRBV3-2 NA TGTGCCAGCAGCCAAGAGGGCAGGGGGCTCGGCTACACCTTC CASSQEGRGLGYTF
TRBJ1-1 NA TRBV7-2 NA TGTGCCAGCAGCTTAGAGGTAGGGAGATTCACTGAAGCTTTCTTT CASSLEVGRFTEAFF
TRBJ2-6 NA TRBV7-8 NA TGTGCCAGCAGCTCCAGGGTTGGTGGGGCCAACGTCCTGACTTTC CASSSRVGGANVLTF
TRBJ1-4 NA TRBV27 NA TGTGCCAGCAGGGAGCAGGGAGGTCACCTCACTAATGAAAAACTGTTTTTT CASREQGGHLTNEKLFF
TRBJ2-2 TRBD2 TRBV29-1 NA TGCAGCGTTGAAGAAGATCCGGGGGGGAACACCGGGGAGCTGTTTTTT CSVEEDPGGNTGELFF
TRBJ2-1 NA TRBV4-3 NA TGCGCCAGCAGCCTTCGCCGGGGATCCTACAATGAGCAGTTCTTC CASSLRRGSYNEQFF
TRBJ2-3 TRBD1 TRBV19 NA TGTGCCAGTAGTATTAGGGGGCCAGATACGCAGTATTTT CASSIRGPDTQYF
TRBJ1-1 NA TRBV7-2 once TGTGCCAGCAGCTTAGTGGGAGCGGGGAACACTGAAGCTTTCTTT CASSLVGAGNTEAFF
TRBJ2-3 TRBD2 TRBV19 NA TGTGCCACTAACGCGTGGACTAGCGGGGGATCAGATACGCAGTATTTT CATNAWTSGGSDTQYF
TRBJ2-7 NA TRBV7-9 NA TGTGCCAGCAACCATCGGAGCTCCTACGAGCAGTACTTC CASNHRSSYEQYF
TRBJ1-5 TRBD1 TRBV6-6 NA TGTGCCAGCAGTCCCCAGGGGGGCCAGGGGTACAATCAGCCCCAGCATTTT CASSPQGGQGYNQPQHF
TRBJ1-2 TRBD1 TRBV7-9 once TGTGCCAGCAGCTTATGGAGGGGGCGAGAGCTACCTGACTATGGCTACACCTTC CASSLWRGRELPDYGYTF
TRBJ1-2 TRBD1 TRBV6-5 NA TGTGCCAGTGGGGACAGGGAATCTGGCTACACCTTC CASGDRESGYTF
TRBJ2-1 TRBD1 TRBV6-5 NA TGTGCCAGCACCGTCGGACAGGGCAACAATGAGCAGTTCTTC CASTVGQGNNEQFF
TRBJ1-2 NA TRBV6-5 NA TGTGCCAGCAGGATGGACTCATTTTATGGCTACACCTTC CASRMDSFYGYTF
TRBJ1-4 TRBD1 TRBV30 NA TGTGCTGGGGAGACAGGGCTTGGTACTAATGAAAAACTGTTTTTT CAGETGLGTNEKLFF
TRBJ2-3 TRBD2 TRBV4-1 NA TGCGCCAGCAGCCAAGTACTAGCGGTAAACACAGATACGCAGTATTTT CASSQVLAVNTDTQYF
TRBJ1-2 NA TRBV19 NA TGTGCCAGTAGTATTTTAAAAGGAGCTAACTATGGCTACACCTTC CASSILKGANYGYTF
TRBJ2-7 NA TRBV7-9 once TGTGCCAGCAGCTTAGCGGCGGTCACCTACGAGCAGTACTTC CASSLAAVTYEQYF
TRBJ1-2 NA TRBV3-1/TRBV3-2 NA TGTGCCAGCAGCCAAGAGGGGAGATCGGACTATGGCTACACCTTC CASSQEGRSDYGYTF
TRBJ2-2 TRBD1 TRBV4-3 few TGCGCCAGCAGCCAAGATGGACAGGGCGCACAAGGCACCGGGGAGCTGTTTTTT CASSQDGQGAQGTGELFF
TRBJ1-6 NA TRBV5-1 NA TGCGCCAGCAGCTTGGTGGGAACGACTAGCTCCTATAATTCACCCCTCCACTTT CASSLVGTTSSYNSPLHF
TRBJ2-2 NA TRBV14 NA TGTGCCAGCAGCCAAGAAAGTCGAAGGGGTAAAGACGGGGAGCTGTTTTTT CASSQESRRGKDGELFF